This T cell receptor (beta chain) was found in a study of T cells in localized non-small cell lung cancer (dated by TCRdb to the early 2020s). About the full investigation: The study analyzed T cell repertoires of 200 to 250 early-stage NSCLC patients, comparing tumors and uninvolved tumor-adjacent lungs. Of the NSCLC patients, fewer than 150 were male and roughly 100 were female, and the mean age was approximately 64 years. The cohort was made up of about 240 treatment-naive NSCLC patients whose localized lung tumors had been resected. General study outcomes and caveats: A median of around 57 of the top 100 tumor clones turned up in the paired uninvolved adjacent lung, and some 28 of those clones also ranked among the top 100 of that same adjacent lung. Higher blood T cell density associated with longer overall survival, while higher adjacent-lung clonality associated with shorter survival. Since the design was exploratory, TCR variables were selected using unadjusted p-values with no false-discovery rate correction. Because multi-region tumor sequencing was not done, intratumor heterogeneity could not be ruled out. Uninvolved tumor-adjacent lung showed the highest T cell clonality, higher than tumor, which suggests more focused antigenic responses in the uninvolved tumor-adjacent lung.

Comment on this clone: The target of this receptor is not known. Base-call qualities are not available, and no considerably larger clone is one nucleotide away.

At diagnosis, tumor, uninvolved tumor-adjacent lung and peripheral blood were collected and then preserved as a mix of FFPE and fresh-frozen material. For TCR repertoire profiling, blood samples were analyzed in the form of peripheral blood mononuclear cells. The immunoSEQ Assay was used to sequence TCR beta CDR3 regions from DNA. In the original analysis: T cell density was computed as TCR beta template counts normalized to usable DNA estimated by amplifying housekeeping genes. Richness was estimated using the preseqR package, with extrapolation to 400,000 templates for PBMC samples and to 120,000 templates for tissue samples. Clonality was calculated as one minus Pielou's evenness. Differential abundance testing on productive amino-acid clonotypes, with a minimum total count of 5 and an alpha of 0.1, was used to identify tissue-enriched TCRs. The Jaccard Index and the Morisita Overlap Index were used to measure how much the repertoires overlapped between compartments. GLIPH grouped TCR beta CDR3s together with public tetramer-defined viral CDR3s, and a viral motif had to include at least three viral sequences and show V-gene enrichment. TCRdb took this table from immuneACCESS and kept in-frame rearrangements with V and J called. Such tables lack part of the clones; where checked against another copy, unresolved V genes explain under half of the gap, and the rest is unexplained. Clone size and V and J calls were adopted from that table, with D and trimming inferred from the DNA. The sample records roughly 38,000 clones, roughly 89% of which are singletons. In total, the top ten clones hold about 6% of the sample.

This specimen consisted of peripheral blood mononuclear cells, obtained before any cancer treatment. This TCR derives from a male donor at least 60 years old with stage II lung adenocarcinoma.

The CDR3 region reads CASSLVSGPSSYEQYF. The nucleotides are TGCGCCAGCAGCTTGGTTTCCGGGCCGAGCTCCTACGAGCAGTACTTC. The chain uses TRBV5-1 and TRBJ2-7, with no reliable assignment of the D segment. A distance of 13 bases separates the germline ends of V and J, which lose 0 bases and 0 bases respectively. The germline V gene provides CDR1 SGHRS and CDR2 YFSETQ. From the cysteine up to the phenylalanine, the CDR3 has a length of 16 residues. Only the CDR3 DNA stays, 48 bases, in frame from base 1.